Below, 17 T cell receptor beta chains from the same sample are listed, as sequenced in a study of CDR3 diversity in severe acne. TCRdb itself ran the PCR reads through MiXCR, one entry per CDR3 protein. The sample has about 90,000 distinct CDR3 sequences; 45% to 50% are singletons. Sample: blood. The receptors originated from a male donor in good health, serving as a control.

This clonotype was seen ten or more times. This chain connects TRBV6-1 to TRBJ2-5, with 8 positions matching TRBD2. The J segment lost 5 bases and the V segment lost 10 bases, leaving 12 bases of the junction unmatched. The CDR3 has 14 residues. CDR1 and CDR2 from the germline V gene are MNHNS and SASEGT. CDR3 residues: CANRELAGPETQYF. Written as DNA, the CDR3 is TGTGCCAACAGGGAATTAGCGGGGCCGGAGACCCAGTACTTC.

V is TRBV19 and J is TRBJ1-1, with D possibly matching TRBD1 (5 bases). This CDR3 contains 14 residues. CDR1 LNHDA and CDR2 SQIVND come from the germline V gene (reference sequence). The ends were cut back, 9 bases at V and 5 bases at J, with 19 bases in the middle. The CDR3, as DNA: TGTGCCAGCAGCGTCTCAGGGACGAGAACTGAAGCTTTCTTT. Its translation: CASSVSGTRTEAFF.

At least ten counts were recorded for this clonotype. V gene TRBV27 combines with J gene TRBJ1-1; TRBD1 might be the D (5 bases). CDR3 length: 13 residues. Germline values: CDR1 MNHEY, CDR2 SMNVEV (reference sequence). V was cut by 3 bases and J by 6 bases, with 11 bases left in between. The CDR3 nucleotides read TGTGCCAGCAGTTTGATACAGGAGGCTGAAGCTTTCTTT. Protein product: CASSLIQEAEAFF.

The chain employs TRBV20-1 and TRBJ1-3, with D tentatively TRBD1 (6 bases). Germline V gene data show CDR1 as DFQATT and CDR2 as SNEGSKA (reference sequence). This CDR3 has 13 residues. DNA for the CDR3: TGCAGCCTGGTCGGGGGCGATGGAAACACCATATATTTT. It codes for CSLVGGDGNTIYF.

The rearrangement joins TRBV7-2 to TRBJ1-4; D remains ambiguous. Germline loops: CDR1 SGHTA, CDR2 FQGNSA. The CDR3 covers 14 residues. V was clipped by 3 bases and J by 4 bases, with 9 bases between them. DNA for the CDR3: TGTGCCAGCAGCTTGAGTCGGCTTAATGAAAAACTGTTTTTT. Protein sequence: CASSLSRLNEKLFF. Supplemented by reference TRBV7-2 and TRBJ1-4, the full variable domain reads GAGVSQSPSNKVTEKGKDVELRCDPISGHTALYWYRQSLGQGLEFLIYFQGNSAPDKSGLPSDRFSAERTGGSVSTLTIQRTQQEDSAVYLCASSLSRLNEKLFFGSGTQLSVL.

As regards this clonotype: A much more abundant neighbour one base away suggests this may be a read error. The chain carries TRBV29-1 and TRBJ1-1; 7 positions match TRBD1. Trimming took 6 bases from V and 3 from J; bases not matched to a gene: 4. CDR3 length equals 12 residues. The germline V gene encodes CDR1 SQVTM and CDR2 ANQGSEA. This CDR3 is CSVRGQDTEAFF. The CDR3 DNA reads TGCAGCGTGAGGGGGCAGGACACTGAAGCTTTCTTT.

This clonotype has ten or more counts. This rearrangement joins TRBV18 to TRBJ1-4; weak D call: TRBD1 (5 bases). Germline V CDR1 and CDR2: KGHSH, LQKENI. CDR3 length equals 17 residues. V was clipped by 0 bases and J by 8 bases, with 19 bases between them. CDR3 nucleotide sequence: TGTGCCAGCTCACCACCGGGAGGAATCCCCTGGGGGGAAAAACTGTTTTTT. Protein sequence: CASSPPGGIPWGEKLFF.

The V and J genes are TRBV5-5 and TRBJ2-7; TRBD1 aligns across 8 bases. Germline V lookup: CDR1 SGHKS, CDR2 YYEKEE (reference sequence). The CDR3 consists of 14 residues. The ends lost 3 bases at V and 3 bases at J; junction bases unmatched: 5. The CDR3 protein is CASSSGQDFYEQYF. The CDR3 DNA reads TGTGCCAGCAGCTCGGGACAGGACTTCTACGAGCAGTACTTC.

The chain employs TRBV6-5 and TRBJ1-1, with a possible D match to TRBD1 (6 bases). CDR1 and CDR2 (germline): MNHEY, SVGAGI. CDR3 length: 14 residues. The V gene lost 4 bases and the J gene lost 5 bases, with 14 bases spanning the gap. Written as DNA, the CDR3 is TGTGCCAGCAGTTTTACAGGGTTGGGTACTGAAGCTTTCTTT. It is translated as CASSFTGLGTEAFF.

This clonotype is medium-sized within its sample. This chain links TRBV5-8 with TRBJ2-3, with D unclear. The V gene's germline CDR1 is SGHTS and CDR2 YDEGEE. V lost 2 bases and J 6 bases, leaving 7 bases between the germline ends. The CDR3 is 12 amino acids. This CDR3 reads CASSLVSDTQYF. In nucleotides, the CDR3 is TGTGCCAGCAGCTTAGTGTCTGATACGCAGTATTTT.

For this clonotype: This may stem from a read error, because a much larger clone lies one nucleotide away. The chain links TRBV7-8 to TRBJ1-1; no reliable D call. CDR1 is SGHVS, CDR2 FQNEAQ, per germline. Trimming pared 5 bases from V and 6 bases from J, leaving 13 bases between. The CDR3 is 13 residues long. Written as DNA, the CDR3 is TGTGCCAGCAGCCCGAACACGATCGCTGAAGCTTTCTTT. Encoded protein: CASSPNTIAEAFF.

This chain joins TRBV20-1 and TRBJ2-7; possibly TRBD1 for D (8 bases). The CDR3 spans 17 residues. V was shortened by 0 bases and J by 6 bases, with 24 bases between the two germline ends. Germline CDR1 reads DFQATT; CDR2 reads SNEGSKA (reference sequence). The CDR3: CSARDGQGAGLEIEQYF. Written as DNA, the CDR3 is TGCAGTGCTAGAGATGGACAGGGAGCGGGGCTGGAAATCGAGCAGTACTTC.

The chain combines TRBV10-2 with TRBJ1-1, with D possibly being TRBD1 (6 bases). V dropped 5 bases and J dropped 1 base, with 20 bases sitting between them. There are 17 residues in the CDR3. The germline V gene encodes CDR1 WSHSY and CDR2 SAAADI. This chain's CDR3 is CASSRFGGPPANTEAFF. For the CDR3, the DNA is TGCGCCAGCAGTCGTTTCGGGGGGCCGCCCGCGAACACTGAAGCTTTCTTT.

This clonotype showed up many times. The rearrangement links TRBV2 to TRBJ1-1; TRBD1 might be the D (5 bases). Germline CDR1 is SNHLY and CDR2 is FYNNEI. CDR3 length equals 12 residues. The V gene lost 3 bases and the J gene lost 6 bases, with 8 bases spanning the gap. The CDR3 region is CASSEEGPEAFF. The CDR3 DNA sequence: TGTGCCAGCAGTGAGGAGGGGCCTGAAGCTTTCTTT.

The rearrangement joins TRBV24-1 to TRBJ1-1; D is perhaps TRBD1 (6 bases). Germline lookup yields CDR1 KGHDR and CDR2 SFDVKD. The V end was cut by 9 bases, the J end by 0 bases, with 13 bases between. The CDR3 spans 14 residues. This CDR3 is CATRLGGMNTEAFF. For the CDR3, the DNA is TGTGCCACCCGCCTGGGGGGCATGAACACTGAAGCTTTCTTT.

This clonotype has more than one count but fewer than ten. V gene TRBV10-3 combines with J gene TRBJ2-2; 9 nucleotides align to TRBD2. The CDR3 is made up of 16 amino acids. Trimming at V came to 11 bases and at J to 3 bases, leaving 13 bases not matched to a gene. CDR1 and CDR2 from the germline V gene are ENHRY and SYGVKD. The CDR3 is CAVRPGGRADTGELFF. DNA for the CDR3: TGTGCCGTACGCCCAGGCGGGAGGGCCGACACCGGGGAGCTGTTTTTT.

This chain connects TRBV7-3 to TRBJ2-7, with 11 bases identical to TRBD1. Matching the DNA end better, TRBJ2-5 makes the J call doubtful. From germline, CDR1 is SGHTA and CDR2 FQGTGA. The CDR3 consists of 15 residues. The CDR3 DNA reads as TGTGCCAGCAGCTCCGGACAGGGGGCTTTGAAGACCCAGTACTTC. Translated: CASSSGQGALKTQYF.